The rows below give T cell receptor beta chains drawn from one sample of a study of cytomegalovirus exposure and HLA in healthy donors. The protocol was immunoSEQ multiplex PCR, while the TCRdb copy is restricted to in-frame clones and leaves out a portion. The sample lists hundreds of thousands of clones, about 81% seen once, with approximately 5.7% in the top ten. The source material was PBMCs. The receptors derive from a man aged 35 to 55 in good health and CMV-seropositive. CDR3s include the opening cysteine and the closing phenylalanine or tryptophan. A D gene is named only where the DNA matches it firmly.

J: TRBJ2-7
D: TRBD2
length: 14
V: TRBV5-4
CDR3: CASATGSGRNEQYF

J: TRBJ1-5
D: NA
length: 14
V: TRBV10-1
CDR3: CASSDPTVYQPQHF

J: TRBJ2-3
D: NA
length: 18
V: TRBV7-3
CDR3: CASSHLQLGTSFSDTQYF

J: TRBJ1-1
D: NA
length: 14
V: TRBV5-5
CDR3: CASSFSPEGTEAFF

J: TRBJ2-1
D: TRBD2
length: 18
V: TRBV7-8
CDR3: CASSLDSAGGPKNNEQFF

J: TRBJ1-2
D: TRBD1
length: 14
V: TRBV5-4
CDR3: CASRTGGAGYGYTF

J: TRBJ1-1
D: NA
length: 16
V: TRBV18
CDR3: CASSPGGPTMNTEAFF

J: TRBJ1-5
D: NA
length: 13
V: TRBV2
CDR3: CASRLGTMRPQHF

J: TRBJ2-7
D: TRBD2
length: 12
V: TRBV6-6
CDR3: CASRRREGEQYF

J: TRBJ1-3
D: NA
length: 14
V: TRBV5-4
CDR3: CASSLDGGENTIYF

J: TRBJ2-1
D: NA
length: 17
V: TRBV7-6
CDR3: CASSLEAVRSSYNEQFF

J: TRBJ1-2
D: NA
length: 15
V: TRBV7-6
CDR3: CASSLALGIRYGYTF

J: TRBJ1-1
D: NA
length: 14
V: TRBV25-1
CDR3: CASSMDRMNTEAFF

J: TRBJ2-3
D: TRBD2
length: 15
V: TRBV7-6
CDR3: CASTLLAGRTDTQYF

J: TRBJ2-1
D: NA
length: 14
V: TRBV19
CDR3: CASSIEGPHNEQFF

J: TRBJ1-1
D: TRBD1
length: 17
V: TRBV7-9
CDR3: CASSLAGTGRSNTEAFF

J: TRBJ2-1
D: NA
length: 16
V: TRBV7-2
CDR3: CASSLEGASSYNEQFF

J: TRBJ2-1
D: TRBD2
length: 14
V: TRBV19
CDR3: CASSRGGRNNEQFF

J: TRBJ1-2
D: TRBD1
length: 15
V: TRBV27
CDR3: CASSLDRGVNYGYTF

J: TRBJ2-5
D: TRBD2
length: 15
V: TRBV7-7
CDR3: CASSSGTSTKETQYF

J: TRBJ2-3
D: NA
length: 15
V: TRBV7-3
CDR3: CASSLHAGRTDTQYF

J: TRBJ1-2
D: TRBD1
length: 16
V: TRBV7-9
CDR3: CASSPGQGGADYGYTF

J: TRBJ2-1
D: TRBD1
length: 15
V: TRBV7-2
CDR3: CASSAARTGSNEQFF

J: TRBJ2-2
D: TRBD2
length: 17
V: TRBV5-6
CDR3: CASSLPRGRALTGELFF

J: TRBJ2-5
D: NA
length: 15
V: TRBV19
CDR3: CASSIGGGGQETQYF

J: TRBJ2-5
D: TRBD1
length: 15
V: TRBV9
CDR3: CASSAGQGGQETQYF

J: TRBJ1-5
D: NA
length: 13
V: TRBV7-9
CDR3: CASSAGVNQPQHF

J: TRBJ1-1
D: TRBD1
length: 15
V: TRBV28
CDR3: CASSLFGTGGTEAFF

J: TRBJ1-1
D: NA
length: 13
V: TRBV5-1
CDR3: CASNWAGSTEAFF

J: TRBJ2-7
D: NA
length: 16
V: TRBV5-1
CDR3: CASSFGLSGGYYEQYF

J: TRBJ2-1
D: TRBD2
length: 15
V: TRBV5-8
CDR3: CASSLREGSYNEQFF

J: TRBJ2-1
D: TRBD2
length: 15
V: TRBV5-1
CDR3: CASSSLAGGPGEQFF

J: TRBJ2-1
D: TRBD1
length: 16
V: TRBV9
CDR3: CASSVLGDRGLNEQFF

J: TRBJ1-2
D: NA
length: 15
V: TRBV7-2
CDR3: CASSLSEVASRGYTF

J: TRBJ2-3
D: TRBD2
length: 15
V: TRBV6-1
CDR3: CATNKRDLSTDTQYF

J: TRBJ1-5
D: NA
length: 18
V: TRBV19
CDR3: CASRPNVTGPNSNQPQHF

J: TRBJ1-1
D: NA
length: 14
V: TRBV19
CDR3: CASRNREMNTEAFF

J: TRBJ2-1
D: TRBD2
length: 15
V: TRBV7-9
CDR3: CASSPYATSVNEQFF